This TCR beta chain was profiled in a study of T cells in Graves' hyperthyroidism and ophthalmopathy. In the study overall: Peripheral blood draws took place at initial diagnosis, ahead of any treatment.

Disease lasting under 3 months, a NOSPECS grade of at least 4, and a Clinical Activity Score of at least 3 were features of the ophthalmopathy patients. Based on clinical symptoms, serum thyroxine and TRAb, thyroid ultrasound and orbital computed tomography, diagnoses were reached. What was amplified from RNA transcripts were TCR beta CDR3 regions. First-round RT-PCR with HTBI primers amplified the TCR CDR3 region. TCRdb used MiXCR to reprocess the multiplex PCR reads, holding one entry per CDR3 protein. In the table there are around 300,000 distinct CDR3 sequences, around 13% of which are singletons. V was pared by 4 bases and J by 2 bases, with 8 bases of the junction left unmatched. The CDR3 is 15 residues long. Germline values: CDR1 SGHDT, CDR2 YYEEEE.

The receptor's source is a middle-aged woman with Graves' ophthalmopathy. The source material was blood. The chain employs TRBV5-6 and TRBJ2-5; 7 bases are shared with TRBD2. This CDR3 reads CASSPWGGIQETQYF. The DNA of the CDR3 is TGTGCCAGCAGCCCCTGGGGGGGGATACAAGAGACCCAGTACTTC.